The 13 T cell receptor beta chains reported below all come from one sample, sequenced in a study of T cells in women clearing cervical HPV infection. The data were produced by immunoSEQ multiplex PCR, yet TCRdb's version contains in-frame clones alone and is incomplete. In all, the sample yields about 35,000 clones. Sequencing input: blood buffy coat. Source of these receptors: a woman aged 18-70 years with a cervical HPV16 infection that either progressed to CIN3+ or cleared (not recorded which).

A note on this clone: The CDR3 end is not reached by the read, which stops 3 residues before it; the germline J gene fills it in. The chain joins TRBV14 to TRBJ2-5; 10 bases line up with TRBD1. V trimming: 0 bases; J trimming: 3 bases; junction bases outside the gene matches: 10. The CDR3 sequence is 18 residues long. From germline, CDR1 is SGHDN and CDR2 FVKESK. CDR3 protein: CASSQDKGWTGGKETQYF. CDR3 DNA, as far as it was read: TGTGCCAGCAGCCAAGATAAGGGATGGACAGGGGGAAAAGAGACC.

About this clone itself: The read ends 3 residues early relative to the CDR3; the germline J gene fills the gap. The chain recombines TRBV20-1 with TRBJ1-5; D may be TRBD1 (6 bases). Germline values: CDR1 DFQATT, CDR2 SNEGSKA (reference sequence). This CDR3 comprises 12 residues. The germline V and J ends were trimmed by 6 bases and 6 bases, with 12 bases remaining between them. The covered CDR3 bases are TGCAGTGCCACAGGGTATTCTCAGCCC. This encodes CSATGYSQP. The CDR3, in full, reads CSATGYSQPQHF.

Turning to this clone: The CDR3 goes on 3 residues after the read ends, and that part is filled in from the germline J gene. This chain connects TRBV2 to TRBJ1-4, with D tentatively TRBD1 (5 bases). The germline V and J ends were trimmed by 8 bases and 2 bases, with 15 bases remaining between them. Germline V gene sequence: CDR1 SNHLY, CDR2 FYNNEI. The CDR3 covers 15 residues. The DNA read from the CDR3 is TGTGCCAGCTCCACGGGGGGTGCGACTAATGAAAAA. Residues: CASSTGGATNEK. The entire CDR3 protein reads CASSTGGATNEKLFF.

CDR3 DNA (partial): TGTGCCAGCAGCTTAGGCAGGAGTTATCATTCACCC. Protein: CASSLGRSYHSP. The whole CDR3 is CASSLGRSYHSPLHF. V usage is TRBV5-8 and J usage is TRBJ1-6, with unresolved D. The read finishes 3 residues shy of the CDR3 end, and the germline J gene is used to complete it. Trimming removed 2 bases from V and 8 bases from J, with 14 bases in between. Germline values: CDR1 SGHTS, CDR2 YDEGEE. The CDR3 contains 15 residues. Full variable domain (missing parts from reference TRBV5-8 and TRBJ1-6): EAGVTQSPTHLIKTRGQQATLRCSPISGHTSVYWYQQALGLGLQFLLWYDEGEERNRGNFPPRFSGRQFPNYSSELNVNALELEDSALYLCASSLGRSYHSPLHFGNGTRLTVT.

As regards this clone: The sequenced fragment ends 3 residues before the CDR3 boundary, so the rest is inferred from the germline J gene. This rearrangement joins TRBV5-6 to TRBJ2-3, with 9 bases identical to TRBD1. The germline V gene has CDR1 SGHDT and CDR2 YYEEEE. The CDR3 covers 14 residues. V lost 3 bases, J lost 6 bases, and 5 bases stayed unmatched. CDR3 DNA, as far as it was read: TGTGCCAGCAGCTGGGACAGGGTGATGGATACG. Its protein product is CASSWDRVMDT. The CDR3 reads in full as CASSWDRVMDTQYF.

On this clone itself: The read comes to an end 3 residues before the CDR3 does, leaving the germline J gene to fill in the end. J is TRBJ2-2 and V is TRBV5-1; maybe TRBD2 (5 bases). The germline V gene encodes CDR1 SGHRS and CDR2 YFSETQ. There are 15 residues in the CDR3. V was pared by 1 base and J by 0 bases, with 7 bases between. Incomplete CDR3 DNA: TGCGCCAGCAGCTTGTGGACTCCGAACACCGGGGAG. Its protein product is CASSLWTPNTGE. The entire CDR3 sequence reads CASSLWTPNTGELFF.

A word on this clone: The CDR3 end is not reached by the read, which stops 3 residues before it; the germline J gene fills it in. The chain couples TRBV30 to TRBJ1-2; weak D call: TRBD1 (6 bases). This CDR3 is 14 amino acids long. Germline loops: CDR1 GTSNPN, CDR2 SVGIG (reference sequence). The sequenced part of the CDR3 DNA is TGTGCCTGGAGTTTTAGCGGGGGGGCAGATACC. As protein: CAWSFSGGADT. The CDR3 in its entirety is CAWSFSGGADTYTF.

A remark on this clone: Coverage ceases 3 residues before the CDR3 finishes, and the germline J gene fills in the end. The genes are TRBV5-6 and TRBJ1-5; TRBD1 matches 8 bases. This CDR3 is 15 amino acids long. V was clipped by 2 bases and J by 9 bases; unmatched bases: 10. Per the germline V gene, CDR1 is SGHDT and CDR2 is YYEEEE. CDR3 bases read: TGTGCCAGCAGCTTTGGACAGGGTAGGTTGGGGCCC. This gives the protein CASSFGQGRLGP. In full, the CDR3 is CASSFGQGRLGPQHF.

About this clone itself: Sequencing ends 3 residues short of the CDR3 end; the germline J gene provides the rest. The rearrangement uses TRBV7-2 and TRBJ2-6; D ambiguous. From germline, CDR1 is SGHTA and CDR2 FQGNSA. Trimming removed 2 bases at V and 6 bases at J, with 11 bases between. The CDR3 is 15 amino acids. The CDR3 DNA, read in part, is TGTGCCAGCAGCTTAAACCCCAAAGCGGCCAACGTC. Protein: CASSLNPKAANV. In full, the CDR3 reads CASSLNPKAANVLTF.

As for this clone: With the read ending 3 residues before the CDR3 end, the germline J gene is used to fill in that end. V usage is TRBV7-9 and J usage is TRBJ1-2; D gene uncertain. Per germline, CDR1 SEHNR and CDR2 FQNEAQ (reference sequence). The CDR3 loop spans 13 amino acids. V lost 2 bases and J 6 bases, leaving 10 bases between the germline ends. This CDR3 is CASSLPVSDGYTF. CDR3 DNA, as far as it was read: TGTGCCAGCAGCTTACCAGTATCTGATGGC.

CDR3 sequence: CASSELGEDEQYF. CDR3 DNA, as far as it was read: TGTGCCAGCAGTGAATTAGGGGAGGACGAG. The rearrangement uses TRBV2 and TRBJ2-7, with TRBD2 as a possible D gene (6 bases). The sequenced fragment ends 3 residues before the CDR3 boundary, so the rest is inferred from the germline J gene. The CDR3 totals 13 residues. Germline lookup yields CDR1 SNHLY and CDR2 FYNNEI. Trimming stripped 2 bases from V and 5 bases from J, with 10 bases between.

In regard to this clone: Sequencing ends 3 residues short of the CDR3 end; the germline J gene provides the rest. This chain links TRBV19 with TRBJ2-2, with TRBD1 identical over 10 bases. V shed 5 bases and J 4 bases; nucleotides not matched to a gene: 10. CDR1 is LNHDA and CDR2 is SQIVND in the germline V gene (reference sequence). The CDR3 has 17 amino acids. The chain's CDR3 is CASSLGWDRGFTGELFF. The part of the CDR3 DNA that was read is TGTGCCAGTAGTTTAGGCTGGGACAGGGGATTCACCGGGGAG. The full variable domain, completed using reference TRBV19 and TRBJ2-2, is DGGITQSPKYLFRKEGQNVTLSCEQNLNHDAMYWYRQDPGQGLRLIYYSQIVNDFQKGDIAEGYSVSREKKESFPLTVTSAQKNPTAFYLCASSLGWDRGFTGELFFGEGSRLTVL.

As concerns this clone: The read is 3 residues too short to cover the CDR3 end, so that end is filled in from the germline J gene. This chain uses TRBV20-1 with TRBJ2-5, with 8 bases that match TRBD2. Looked up from germline, CDR1 is DFQATT and CDR2 is SNEGSKA (reference sequence). V was clipped by 4 bases and J by 2 bases; unmatched bases: 3. The CDR3 has 13 amino acids. The CDR3 DNA, read in part, is TGCAGTGCTAAGACTAGCGCACAAGAGACC. Its translation is CSAKTSAQET. The CDR3 as a whole reads CSAKTSAQETQYF.